This T cell receptor (beta chain) was recorded in a study of molecular identifiers for immune sequencing clone quantification. Overall study results and limits: Molecules of identical TCR sharing a barcode could underestimate highly expanded clone sizes.

This clonotype has more than one count but fewer than ten. The antigen remains unidentified. Sequencing libraries of naive CD8 cells derived from approximately 20,000 to 1,000,000 sorted cells with 10%, 30% or 50% RNA. When naive CD8 T cells were sorted, they were gated as CD8+CD4-CCR7+CD45RA+. Germline CDR1 LGHDT, CDR2 YNNKEL (reference sequence). Trimming took 3 bases from V and 5 from J, leaving 17 bases between them. This CDR3 contains 16 residues. Previously reported methods and listed TCR primers produced the bulk TCR libraries. TCRdb re-called the PCR reads with MiXCR, one entry per CDR3 protein. The table shows tens of thousands of distinct CDR3 sequences, with approximately 40% occurring only once.

The gene calls are TRBV3-1 and TRBJ1-5; weak D call: TRBD1 (6 bases). The TCR sequence derives from a human donor in good health. Some libraries in this study had Jurkat cell RNA spiked in. Sequencing was carried out using naive CD8+ T cells from blood, with Jurkat cell RNA spiked in. Specified subset: FACS-sorted CD8+CD4-CCR7+CD45RA+ naive T cells. The CDR3 reads CASSQGAWGAHQPQHF. DNA of the CDR3: TGTGCCAGCAGCCAGGGGGCGTGGGGGGCGCATCAGCCCCAGCATTTT.